Listed here are 13 T cell receptor beta chains from one sample, sequenced in a study of T cell responses to AZD1222 COVID-19 vaccine. Produced via immunoSEQ multiplex PCR; TCRdb's table is partial and in-frame only. Among around 270,000 clones listed, almost 95% were seen once. Sequences were derived from peripheral blood, sampled 28 days after the second AZD1222 dose. These receptors came from an adult who received the AZD1222 COVID-19 vaccine.

Concerning this clone itself: The sample carries other DNA sequences with the same CDR3. This chain links TRBV5-1 with TRBJ1-2; D gene ambiguous. The V end was cut by 0 bases, the J end by 8 bases, with 8 bases between. The CDR3 contains 12 residues. Germline V lookup: CDR1 SGHRS, CDR2 YFSETQ. CDR3: CASSLERGGYTF. CDR3 nucleotides: TGCGCCAGCAGCTTGGAAAGAGGGGGCTACACCTTC.

This chain joins TRBV7-2 and TRBJ1-1; D unresolved. V was pared by 1 base and J by 0 bases, with 9 bases between. The CDR3 loop spans 15 amino acids. The germline V gene encodes CDR1 SGHTA and CDR2 FQGNSA. The CDR3 coding sequence is TGTGCCAGCAGCTTAGGGTTGGGATTGAACACTGAAGCTTTCTTT. It specifies CASSLGLGLNTEAFF.

The chain employs TRBV12-3 or TRBV12-4 and TRBJ1-6, with a weak D call TRBD1 (6 bases). This CDR3 has 12 residues. V was shortened by 6 bases and J by 9 bases, with 9 bases between the two germline ends. The CDR3 DNA follows: TGTGCCAGCAGGACAGGAATTTCACCCCTCCACTTT. It encodes CASRTGISPLHF.

The chain links TRBV28 to TRBJ1-2; no clear D gene. Per the germline V gene, CDR1 is MDHEN and CDR2 is SYDVKM. The CDR3 totals 13 residues. The V end was cut by 7 bases, the J end by 3 bases, with 12 bases between. The CDR3 protein is CASKAGLDYGYTF. The CDR3 DNA reads TGTGCCAGCAAGGCAGGCTTGGACTATGGCTACACCTTC.

About this clone: At one end the junction does not follow the germline gene, possibly because of a read error. The chain recombines TRBV7-7 with TRBJ2-3; D is unresolved. The CDR3 is 15 amino acids. CDR1 and CDR2 from the germline V gene are SSHAT and FNYEAQ (reference sequence). The CDR3 sequence: CASSLTSSVTDTQYF. CDR3 DNA sequence: TGTGCTAGCAGCTTGACTTCCTCGGTCACAGATACGCAGTATTTT.

The rearrangement uses TRBV28 and TRBJ1-1; D remains ambiguous. This CDR3 is built from 12 residues. Germline V lookup: CDR1 MDHEN, CDR2 SYDVKM. The ends were cut back, 2 bases at V and 11 bases at J, with 12 bases in the middle. CDR3 bases: TGTGCCAGCAGTTTAGCGGGAAAATGGGCTTTCTTT. Translation gives CASSLAGKWAFF.

This clone was recorded a few times. The rearrangement joins TRBV5-5 to TRBJ2-2; the D is unclear. The CDR3 contains 14 residues. Trimming took off 1 base at V and 4 bases at J, with 8 bases between the two ends. Germline loops: CDR1 SGHKS, CDR2 YYEKEE (reference sequence). This CDR3 is CASSLRWATGELFF. CDR3 nucleotide sequence: TGTGCCAGCAGCTTGAGGTGGGCCACCGGGGAGCTGTTTTTT.

The V call is TRBV27, the J call TRBJ1-1; no definite D call. V lost 3 bases to trimming and J lost 10 bases, with 9 bases between them. The CDR3 is 11 amino acids. CDR1 MNHEY and CDR2 SMNVEV come from the germline V gene (reference sequence). The CDR3 here is CASSLRGRAFF. CDR3 nucleotide sequence: TGTGCCAGCAGTTTGCGCGGAAGAGCTTTCTTT.

This sequence joins TRBV24-1 and TRBJ1-2; D may be TRBD1 (5 bases). CDR3 length equals 13 residues. Germline V gene data show CDR1 as KGHDR and CDR2 as SFDVKD. Trimming removed 3 bases at V and 6 bases at J, with 10 bases between. This CDR3 reads CATSDPGGNGYTF. The CDR3, as DNA: TGTGCCACCAGTGATCCTGGGGGGAATGGCTACACCTTC.

A single count supports this clone. This chain connects TRBV19 to TRBJ1-6; D is ambiguous. The ends were cut back, 5 bases at V and 10 bases at J, with 12 bases in the middle. The CDR3 consists of 13 residues. Looked up from germline, CDR1 is LNHDA and CDR2 is SQIVND (reference sequence). CDR3 nucleotides: TGTGCCAGTAGTCCTGGACTGAGGTCACCCCTCCACTTT. Its translation is CASSPGLRSPLHF.

The gene calls are TRBV2 and TRBJ1-2, with D possibly TRBD1 on 6 matching bases. CDR3 length: 13 residues. The V end was cut by 5 bases, the J end by 7 bases, with 14 bases between. Germline CDR1 SNHLY, CDR2 FYNNEI. Here the CDR3 DNA reads TGTGCCAGCAGTAAAAAACAGGGAAGTGGCTACACCTTC. Its translation: CASSKKQGSGYTF.

V gene TRBV7-9 combines with J gene TRBJ2-7, with D hard to call. Germline V gene data show CDR1 as SEHNR and CDR2 as FQNEAQ (reference sequence). V was pared by 5 bases and J by 2 bases, with 16 bases between. This CDR3 spans 15 amino acids. In DNA form, the CDR3 reads TGTGCCAGCAGCCCCCTTTACGTGGCGGCCTACGAGCAGTACTTC. Its translation: CASSPLYVAAYEQYF.

The V call is TRBV28, the J call TRBJ1-2; maybe TRBD1 (6 bases). V shed 7 bases and J shed 7 bases, with 10 bases lying between them. CDR3 length: 11 residues. The V gene's germline CDR1 is MDHEN and CDR2 SYDVKM. CDR3 coding DNA: TGTGCCAGCACAGGGGTTGGTGGCTACACCTTC. This translates into CASTGVGGYTF.